The 30 T cell receptor beta chains reported below all come from one sample, sequenced in a study of blood T cell repertoires in COVID-19. Some clones are missing from TCRdb's copy, which holds only in-frame ones; the method was immunoSEQ multiplex PCR. This sample has 140,000 to 150,000 clones; 86% occur once, and the top ten carry more than 3.5%. Sequencing was performed on PBMCs or T cells enriched from blood (not recorded which). The receptor source for this set is a middle-aged man who had recovered from COVID-19.

The chain links TRBV30 to TRBJ2-3; tentatively, D is TRBD1 (5 bases). V was cut by 5 bases and J by 3 bases, with 21 bases left in between. Germline V gives CDR1 GTSNPN, CDR2 SVGIG (reference sequence). The CDR3 is 16 residues long. The CDR3 reads CAWVDATLGVTDTQYF. As DNA, the CDR3 is TGTGCCTGGGTCGACGCGACCTTAGGGGTGACAGATACGCAGTATTTT.

This clone was found once. This rearrangement joins TRBV10-3 to TRBJ1-3; TRBD1 is a possible D gene (5 bases). The CDR3 length is 15 residues. Between the trimmed V and J ends, which lost 2 bases and 0 bases, there was a span of 8 bases. CDR1 and CDR2 from the germline V gene are ENHRY and SYGVKD. In nucleotides, the CDR3 is TGTGCCATCAGTGAGACGACAGTCTCTGGAAACACCATATATTTT. It specifies CAISETTVSGNTIYF.

The V call is TRBV15, the J call TRBJ2-5; perhaps TRBD1 as D (6 bases). The CDR3 extends over 14 amino acids. Deletions cut 1 base from V and 7 bases from J, with 13 bases between. Germline values: CDR1 LNHNV, CDR2 YYDKDF (reference sequence). The chain's CDR3 is CATSRAQGSPTQYF. In DNA, the CDR3 is TGTGCCACCAGCAGAGCCCAGGGGTCCCCGACCCAGTACTTC.

This clone occurred once. The rearrangement joins TRBV5-4 to TRBJ2-1; a weak D match, TRBD1 (6 bases). V was pared by 2 bases and J by 3 bases, with 9 bases between. Germline V gene sequence: CDR1 SGHNT, CDR2 YYREEE (reference sequence). This CDR3 comprises 14 residues. CDR3 residues: CASSFLQGYNEQFF. The CDR3 DNA is TGTGCCAGCAGCTTTCTACAGGGCTACAATGAGCAGTTCTTC.

This clone was found a few times. V gene TRBV11-2 combines with J gene TRBJ2-2; D is possibly TRBD2 (5 bases). CDR1 and CDR2 (germline): SGHAT, FQNNGV. The CDR3 sequence is 15 residues long. V lost 6 bases, J lost 6 bases, and 17 bases lay in between. This CDR3 is CASRRLGLGAGELFF. CDR3 bases: TGTGCCAGCAGGCGCCTGGGCCTCGGGGCCGGGGAGCTGTTTTTT.

The gene calls are TRBV7-3 and TRBJ2-1; 7 nucleotides align to TRBD2. Trimming removed 1 base from V and 0 bases from J; junction bases left unmatched: 6. The CDR3 extends over 17 amino acids. Germline assignment: CDR1 SGHTA and CDR2 FQGTGA. The DNA of the CDR3 is TGTGCCAGCAGCTTAAGGGCTAGCGGTAGCTCCTACAATGAGCAGTTCTTC. Translated, it gives CASSLRASGSSYNEQFF. Supplemented by reference TRBV7-3 and TRBJ2-1, the full variable domain reads GAGVSQTPSNKVTEKGKYVELRCDPISGHTALYWYRQSLGQGPEFLIYFQGTGAADDSGLPNDRFFAVRPEGSVSTLKIQRTERGDSAVYLCASSLRASGSSYNEQFFGPGTRLTVL.

V gene TRBV4-3 combines with J gene TRBJ1-6; no firm D call. The V end was cut by 1 base, the J end by 7 bases, with 5 bases between. Germline V gives CDR1 LGHNA, CDR2 YSLEER. This CDR3 region has 13 residues. The CDR3 region is CASSQGLNSPLHF. CDR3 bases: TGCGCCAGCAGCCAAGGCCTAAATTCACCCCTCCACTTT.

In DNA, the CDR3 is TGTGCCAGCTGGACAGGGGGATCTCGGGACGAGCAGTACTTC. Protein product: CASWTGGSRDEQYF. V usage is TRBV5-4 and J usage is TRBJ2-7, with TRBD1 identical over 10 bases. Germline CDR1 and CDR2: SGHNT and YYREEE (reference sequence). V shed 7 bases and J 5 bases; nucleotides not matched to a gene: 9. This CDR3 contains 14 residues.

This chain links TRBV6-6 with TRBJ1-3, with TRBD1 identical over 7 bases. The CDR3 contains 17 residues. V lost 5 bases to trimming and J lost 3 bases; unmatched junction nucleotides: 13. The V gene's germline CDR1 is MNHNY and CDR2 SVGAGI (reference sequence). As DNA, the CDR3 is TGTGCCAGCAGTCTGACGACAGGGAAGGGAGTTGGAAACACCATATATTTT. Translated, it gives CASSLTTGKGVGNTIYF.

The rearrangement joins TRBV28 to TRBJ1-1; D is unresolved. This CDR3 spans 15 amino acids. In germline, CDR1 is MDHEN, CDR2 SYDVKM. Trimming removed 4 bases from V and 11 bases from J, with 23 bases in between. As DNA, the CDR3 is TGTGCCAGCAGTTCTCCGGGAGGAACACAGAAGTATGCTTTCTTT. Translating it yields CASSSPGGTQKYAFF. Using reference TRBV28 and TRBJ1-1 for the parts outside the CDR3, the full variable domain is DVKVTQSSRYLVKRTGEKVFLECVQDMDHENMFWYRQDPGLGLRLIYFSYDVKMKEKGDIPEGYSVSREKKERFSLILESASTNQTSMYLCASSSPGGTQKYAFFGQGTRLTVV.

The chain carries TRBV7-2 and TRBJ2-1, with a weak D call TRBD2 (7 bases). V lost 4 bases, J lost 5 bases, and 24 bases lay in between. Germline V gene data show CDR1 as SGHTA and CDR2 as FQGNSA. This CDR3 spans 18 amino acids. CDR3 sequence (DNA): TGTGCCAGCAGCTCACAAAGGGGGGGCGTCAGGCCTGACAATGAGCAGTTCTTC. Translation: CASSSQRGGVRPDNEQFF.

This clone was counted once. This sequence joins TRBV11-1 and TRBJ1-1, with 7 bases identical to TRBD1. The length of the CDR3 is 15 residues. Per the germline V gene, CDR1 is SGHAT and CDR2 is FQDESV (reference sequence). V dropped 3 bases and J dropped 1; count of bases not matched to a gene: 5. The CDR3 sequence: CASSFGRTGNTEAFF. CDR3 DNA: TGTGCCAGCAGCTTTGGTAGGACAGGGAACACTGAAGCTTTCTTT.

The chain employs TRBV7-3 and TRBJ2-3; D gene ambiguous. Trimming took 4 bases from V and 0 from J, leaving 8 bases between them. This CDR3 is 14 amino acids long. Germline-derived CDR1 and CDR2 are SGHTA and FQGTGA. The CDR3 region has the DNA TGTGCCAGCAGCTCCGGTATTAGCACAGATACGCAGTATTTT. Translating gives CASSSGISTDTQYF.

The rearrangement uses TRBV18 and TRBJ1-2; 7 bases align to TRBD1. CDR1 and CDR2 from the germline V gene are KGHSH and LQKENI. The trim removed 6 bases at V and 8 bases at J, leaving 6 bases unmatched. CDR3 length: 12 residues. The CDR3 is CASSRQGSGYTF. In nucleotides, the CDR3 is TGTGCCAGCTCCCGACAGGGATCCGGCTACACCTTC.

The chain links TRBV9 to TRBJ2-6; 7 bases are a match to TRBD1. Losses at the gene ends were 3 bases for V and 6 bases for J; bases not matched to a gene: 15. This CDR3 contains 18 residues. Germline V gives CDR1 SGDLS, CDR2 YYNGEE. CDR3 sequence: CASSAWTPDRVLANVLTF. DNA of the CDR3: TGTGCCAGCAGCGCCTGGACACCCGACAGGGTATTGGCCAACGTCCTGACTTTC.

The rearrangement links TRBV6-2 or TRBV6-3 to TRBJ2-3; TRBD1 matches at 11 bases. Germline CDR1 MNHEY, CDR2 SVGEGT. V was clipped by 2 bases and J by 6 bases; unmatched bases: 4. The CDR3 runs 15 residues. This CDR3 is CASSYGGTGGDTQYF. The CDR3, as DNA: TGTGCCAGCAGTTACGGCGGGACAGGGGGTGATACGCAGTATTTT.

This chain links TRBV7-2 with TRBJ1-2; TRBD1 aligns across 9 bases. Germline values: CDR1 SGHTA, CDR2 FQGNSA. The V gene end was trimmed by 4 bases and the J gene end by 3 bases; junction bases not matched to a gene: 6. The CDR3 consists of 15 residues. CDR3 sequence reads: CASSSGTGLDYGYTF. For the CDR3, the DNA is TGTGCCAGCAGCTCCGGGACAGGGTTGGACTATGGCTACACCTTC. Supplemented by reference TRBV7-2 and TRBJ1-2, the full variable domain reads GAGVSQSPSNKVTEKGKDVELRCDPISGHTALYWYRQSLGQGLEFLIYFQGNSAPDKSGLPSDRFSAERTGGSVSTLTIQRTQQEDSAVYLCASSSGTGLDYGYTFGSGTRLTVV.

As DNA, the CDR3 is TGTGCCAGCAGCATGACTAGCGGGGGGTGGAATGAGCAGTTCTTC. This codes for CASSMTSGGWNEQFF. The V gene is TRBV7-3, the J gene TRBJ2-1; 13 nucleotides match TRBD2. J lost 7 bases, V lost 5 bases, and 5 bases had no gene match. This CDR3 region has 15 residues. CDR1 is SGHTA, CDR2 FQGTGA, per germline.

The chain recombines TRBV18 with TRBJ2-1; perhaps TRBD2 as D (6 bases). The CDR3 covers 14 residues. The germline V and J ends were trimmed by 5 bases and 9 bases, with 17 bases remaining between them. Germline V gene lookup returns CDR1 KGHSH and CDR2 LQKENI. The CDR3 DNA sequence: TGTGCCAGCTCAGTCCGGGACTCAGAGCCTGAGCAGTTCTTC. Encoded protein: CASSVRDSEPEQFF. The complete variable domain, with remaining parts taken from reference TRBV18 and TRBJ2-1, reads NAGVMQNPRHLVRRRGQEARLRCSPMKGHSHVYWYRQLPEEGLKFMVYLQKENIIDESGMPKERFSAEFPKEGPSILRIQQVVRGDSAAYFCASSVRDSEPEQFFGPGTRLTVL.

This sequence joins TRBV18 and TRBJ2-7; D possibly corresponds to TRBD2 (6 bases). The germline V gene encodes CDR1 KGHSH and CDR2 LQKENI. The CDR3 contains 14 residues. Trimming shortened V by 2 bases and J by 7 bases, and 15 bases separated the two germline ends. CDR3 coding DNA: TGTGCCAGCTCACCATCGCTAGCGTTCGATGAGCAGTACTTC. Amino acids: CASSPSLAFDEQYF.

This clone was found once. J is TRBJ2-7 and V is TRBV30; tentative D call: TRBD2 (5 bases). V lost 1 base and J 5 bases, leaving 15 bases between the germline ends. This CDR3 is built from 14 residues. Looked up from germline, CDR1 is GTSNPN and CDR2 is SVGIG (reference sequence). The CDR3 region is CAWSARTGWHEQYV. As DNA, the CDR3 is TGTGCCTGGAGTGCGAGGACGGGGTGGCACGAGCAGTACGTC.

This clone was observed a handful of times. The V and J genes are TRBV9 and TRBJ1-2; D possibly corresponds to TRBD1 (6 bases). CDR3 length: 14 residues. V was trimmed by 3 bases and J by 6 bases, leaving 15 bases between them. Germline lookup yields CDR1 SGDLS and CDR2 YYNGEE. The CDR3 bases are TGTGCCAGCAGCGCTTACTTACAGGGACATGGCTACACCTTC. It translates to CASSAYLQGHGYTF.

The CDR3 region is CASSRSTANTEAFF. CDR3 DNA sequence: TGTGCCAGCAGCCGGTCGACAGCAAACACTGAAGCTTTCTTT. The V and J genes are TRBV14 and TRBJ1-1, with D possibly being TRBD1 (5 bases). The CDR3 loop spans 14 amino acids. V gave up 4 bases and J gave up 2 bases, with 11 bases separating them. Germline V gene lookup returns CDR1 SGHDN and CDR2 FVKESK. Combining the CDR3 with reference TRBV14 and TRBJ1-1 gives the whole variable domain EAGVTQFPSHSVIEKGQTVTLRCDPISGHDNLYWYRRVMGKEIKFLLHFVKESKQDESGMPNNRFLAERTGGTYSTLKVQPAELEDSGVYFCASSRSTANTEAFFGQGTRLTVV.

This clone was seen a handful of times. The V call is TRBV6-5, the J call TRBJ1-2; no clear D gene. CDR1 is MNHEY and CDR2 is SVGAGI in the germline V gene. This CDR3 has 13 amino acids. V was pared by 11 bases and J by 7 bases, with 20 bases between. CDR3 loop: CAVLNRGFSGYTF. The CDR3, as DNA: TGTGCCGTTCTCAACCGGGGTTTCTCTGGCTACACCTTC.

This clone was counted only a few times. The chain combines TRBV5-1 with TRBJ2-6, with 8 bases aligning to TRBD1. This CDR3 has 17 amino acids. Losses at the gene ends were 4 bases for V and 0 bases for J; bases not matched to a gene: 6. Germline V gene lookup returns CDR1 SGHRS and CDR2 YFSETQ. The CDR3 reads CASSLGQGDSGANVLTF. In nucleotides, the CDR3 is TGCGCCAGCAGCCTCGGACAGGGCGACTCTGGGGCCAACGTCCTGACTTTC. Using reference TRBV5-1 and TRBJ2-6 for the parts outside the CDR3, the full variable domain is KAGVTQTPRYLIKTRGQQVTLSCSPISGHRSVSWYQQTPGQGLQFLFEYFSETQRNKGNFPGRFSGRQFSNSRSEMNVSTLELGDSALYLCASSLGQGDSGANVLTFGAGSRLTVL.

The chain joins TRBV7-9 to TRBJ1-1; maybe TRBD1 (5 bases). Germline V CDR1 and CDR2: SEHNR, FQNEAQ (reference sequence). CDR3 length: 15 residues. The V gene lost 3 bases and the J gene lost 2 bases, with 13 bases spanning the gap. The CDR3 nucleotides read TGTGCCAGCAGCTTCAGACAGACCGTCAACACTGAAGCTTTCTTT. Its translation is CASSFRQTVNTEAFF.

V usage is TRBV5-1 and J usage is TRBJ1-4, with 7 bases that match TRBD1. This CDR3 has 14 amino acids. Trimming at V came to 4 bases and at J to 5 bases, leaving 5 bases not matched to a gene. Germline assignment: CDR1 SGHRS and CDR2 YFSETQ. CDR3 in DNA: TGCGCCAGCAGCGTCGGGACAGCCAATGAAAAACTGTTTTTT. Its translation is CASSVGTANEKLFF.

The chain carries TRBV28 and TRBJ1-5; the D is unclear. The CDR3 sequence is 13 residues long. V lost 3 bases and J lost 0, with 3 bases in between. Germline assignment: CDR1 MDHEN and CDR2 SYDVKM. The CDR3 DNA reads as TGTGCCAGCAGTTTCAGTAGCAATCAGCCCCAGCATTTT. This translates into CASSFSSNQPQHF. Looking up the rest from reference TRBV28 and TRBJ1-5 gives the full variable domain: DVKVTQSSRYLVKRTGEKVFLECVQDMDHENMFWYRQDPGLGLRLIYFSYDVKMKEKGDIPEGYSVSREKKERFSLILESASTNQTSMYLCASSFSSNQPQHFGDGTRLSIL.

The chain is built from TRBV9 and TRBJ1-1, with 7 bases that match TRBD1. Germline V lookup: CDR1 SGDLS, CDR2 YYNGEE. This CDR3 region has 14 residues. The J segment lost 5 bases and the V segment lost 3 bases, leaving 7 bases of the junction unmatched. The chain's CDR3 is CASSENRGETEAFF. CDR3 nucleotide sequence: TGTGCCAGCAGCGAGAACAGGGGCGAGACTGAAGCTTTCTTT.

The V call is TRBV28, the J call TRBJ2-2, with TRBD1 matching over 7 bases. CDR3 size: 17 residues. V was pared by 2 bases and J by 4 bases, with 10 bases of the junction left unmatched. Germline V gives CDR1 MDHEN, CDR2 SYDVKM. The DNA for the CDR3 is TGTGCCAGCAGTTTACCGGGCTACAGGGGAACCACCGGGGAGCTGTTTTTT. This encodes CASSLPGYRGTTGELFF. Complete variable domain (other parts from reference TRBV28 and TRBJ2-2): DVKVTQSSRYLVKRTGEKVFLECVQDMDHENMFWYRQDPGLGLRLIYFSYDVKMKEKGDIPEGYSVSREKKERFSLILESASTNQTSMYLCASSLPGYRGTTGELFFGEGSRLTVL.